This T cell receptor beta chain was recorded in a study of low-dose radiotherapy and immunotherapy resistance in tumors (dated by TCRdb to the early 2020s). As for the study more broadly: Cohort 1 received 0.5 Gy per fraction every 2 weeks, with a prescribed total PTV dose of 6.5 Gy. Eight patients were included in the translational analysis: three from the first dose cohort and the first five from the second dose cohort. Trial participants were not randomized into treatment groups. Cyclophosphamide 200 mg/m2 was administered intravenously every two weeks, one day before each radiation and immunotherapy administration. Starting on cycle 1 day 1, patients took 300 mg of aspirin by mouth once a day for four cycles. Nivolumab was administered intravenously as a 240 mg flat dose every two weeks, and ipilimumab was administered intravenously at 1 mg/kg every six weeks. For Cohort 2, the dose was 1 Gy per fraction given every two weeks, adding up to 13 Gy in total across 26 weeks.

The run used an Illumina HiSeq 2500. Superscript III and a set of TRAV- and TRBV-specific primers were used to synthesize first-strand cDNA, so that both TCRalpha and TCRbeta chains were covered. A roughly 19-cycle PCR with Phusion amplified the TCRs, pairing a constant-region primer with the adapter that was attached to the V primers. Isolated mRNA was amplified with the MessageAmp II aRNA Amplification Kit, using a roughly 15-hour in vitro transcription at 37°C. The Dynabeads mRNA DIRECT Purification Kit was used to isolate mRNA for TCR sequencing. Indexed Illumina adapters were added in a second Phusion PCR of about 26 cycles, and the PCR products were purified with AMPure XP beads. The study's processing was this. Custom Perl scripts were used to pool TCR sequences that encoded the same protein, to remove out-of-frame sequences, and to calculate the abundance of each clonotype. Any TCR sequence backed by just one read was left out of the analysis. Repertoire metrics included Shannon entropy, Gini index, clonality, richness, and frequency of TCRs shared between repertoires. TCRdb itself trimmed the public reads at Q25 with fastp, ran MiXCR and retained productive beta chains. Each entry merges the rows of one CDR3 protein and shows their most common DNA and genes. In this record, the V and J calls reflect TCRdb's handling and not the investigators' own analysis. The table for this sample lists fewer than 90,000 distinct CDR3 sequences; more than 25% of them were counted only once. The ten largest make up 11% of the sample.

The time point label here, explained by the study, means: before trial treatment. Donors were enrolled in RACIN, a single-arm phase I dose-escalation trial combining nivolumab, ipilimumab, aspirin, low-dose cyclophosphamide and low-dose radiotherapy. To be eligible, a patient needed to have an advanced solid tumor that was TIL-negative. Remarks on this clonotype: Its antigen specificity is not known. A far larger clone is just one base off, so this is likely a read error.

This TCR derives from a female donor with ovarian cancer. The material sequenced was PBMCs, taken before treatment.

Here is the DNA: TGTGCCACCAGCCGGGACAGGGATATTGGGCAGTACTTC. Translated, this gives CATSRDRDIGQYF. The chain joins TRBV27 to TRBJ2-5, with 9 bases matching TRBD1. Including the terminal cysteine and phenylalanine, the CDR3 comprises 13 residues. The only DNA kept is the CDR3, 39 bases in frame from the first base. CDR1 MNHEY and CDR2 SMNVEV are derived from the germline V gene (reference sequence). V loses 10 bases at its end and J loses 11 bases; junction bases beyond the gene matches: 14.